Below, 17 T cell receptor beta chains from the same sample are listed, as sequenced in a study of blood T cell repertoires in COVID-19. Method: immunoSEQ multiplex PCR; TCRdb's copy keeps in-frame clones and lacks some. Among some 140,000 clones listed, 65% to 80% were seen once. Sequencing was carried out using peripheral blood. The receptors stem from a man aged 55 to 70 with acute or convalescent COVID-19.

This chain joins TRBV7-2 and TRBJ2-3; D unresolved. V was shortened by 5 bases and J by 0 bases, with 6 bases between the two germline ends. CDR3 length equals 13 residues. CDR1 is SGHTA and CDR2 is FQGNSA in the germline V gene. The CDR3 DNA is TGTGCCAGCAGCCGAGGAAGCACAGATACGCAGTATTTT. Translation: CASSRGSTDTQYF.

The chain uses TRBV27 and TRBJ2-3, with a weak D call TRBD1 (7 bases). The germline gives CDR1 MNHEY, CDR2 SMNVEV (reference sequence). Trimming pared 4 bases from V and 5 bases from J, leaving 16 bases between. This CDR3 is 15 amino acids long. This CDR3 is CASSSLTGRGDTQYF. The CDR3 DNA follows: TGTGCCAGCAGTTCTTTGACAGGGCGGGGAGATACGCAGTATTTT.

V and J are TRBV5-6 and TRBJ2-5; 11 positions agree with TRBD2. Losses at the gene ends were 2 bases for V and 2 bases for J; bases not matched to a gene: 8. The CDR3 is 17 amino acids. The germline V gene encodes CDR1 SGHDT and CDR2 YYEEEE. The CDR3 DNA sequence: TGTGCCAGCAGCTTTAAGACTAGCGGGACGGGTCAAGAGACCCAGTACTTC. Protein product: CASSFKTSGTGQETQYF. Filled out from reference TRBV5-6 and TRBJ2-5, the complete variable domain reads DAGVTQSPTHLIKTRGQQVTLRCSPKSGHDTVSWYQQALGQGPQFIFQYYEEEERQRGNFPDRFSGHQFPNYSSELNVNALLLGDSALYLCASSFKTSGTGQETQYFGPGTRLLVL.

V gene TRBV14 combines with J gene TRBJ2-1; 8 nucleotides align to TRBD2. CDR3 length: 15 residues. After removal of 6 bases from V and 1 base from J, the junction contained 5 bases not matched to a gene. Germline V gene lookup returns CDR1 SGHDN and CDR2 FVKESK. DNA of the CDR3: TGTGCCAGCAGGAGTACTAGCGGATCCTACAATGAGCAGTTCTTC. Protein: CASRSTSGSYNEQFF.

CDR3 protein: CATSRQITGNTEAFF. CDR3 bases: TGTGCCACCAGCAGGCAAATAACGGGGAACACTGAAGCTTTCTTT. This chain connects TRBV15 to TRBJ1-1; D is ambiguous. Germline V lookup: CDR1 LNHNV, CDR2 YYDKDF (reference sequence). Trimming took 3 bases from V and 1 from J, leaving 12 bases between them. This CDR3 contains 15 residues.

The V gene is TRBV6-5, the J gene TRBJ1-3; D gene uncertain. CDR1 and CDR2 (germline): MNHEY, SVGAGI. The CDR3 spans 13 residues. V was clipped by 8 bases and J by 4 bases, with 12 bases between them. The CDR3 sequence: CASRVNGGNTIYF. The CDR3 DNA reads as TGTGCCAGCCGGGTCAACGGAGGAAACACCATATATTTT.

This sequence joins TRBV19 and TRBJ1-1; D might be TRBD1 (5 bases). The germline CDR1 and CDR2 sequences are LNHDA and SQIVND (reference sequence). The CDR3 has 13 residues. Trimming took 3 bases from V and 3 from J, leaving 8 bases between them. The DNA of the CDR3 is TGTGCCAGTAGTATGGGGGGTGACACTGAAGCTTTCTTT. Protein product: CASSMGGDTEAFF.

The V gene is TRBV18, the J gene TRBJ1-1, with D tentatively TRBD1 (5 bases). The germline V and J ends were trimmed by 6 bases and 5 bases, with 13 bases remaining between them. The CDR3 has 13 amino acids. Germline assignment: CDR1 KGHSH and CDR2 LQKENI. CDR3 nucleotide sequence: TGTGCCAGCTCCCCCAGGGAGGGGACTGAAGCTTTCTTT. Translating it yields CASSPREGTEAFF.

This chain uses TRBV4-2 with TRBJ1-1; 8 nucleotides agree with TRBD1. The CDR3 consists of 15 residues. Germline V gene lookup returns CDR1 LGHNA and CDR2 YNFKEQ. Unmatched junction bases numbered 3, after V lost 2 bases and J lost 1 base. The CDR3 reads CASSQPQGANTEAFF. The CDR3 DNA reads TGTGCCAGCAGCCAACCCCAGGGGGCGAACACTGAAGCTTTCTTT.

Here the CDR3 DNA reads TGTGCCAGCACCGAGGTCAAGGGACAGGGGGCCGCAGAAGCTTTCTTT. Protein: CASTEVKGQGAAEAFF. This chain joins TRBV2 and TRBJ1-1, with 12 bases lining up with TRBD1. Germline V gives CDR1 SNHLY, CDR2 FYNNEI. This CDR3 is 16 amino acids long. The junction had 14 bases not matched to a gene; V was cut back by 7 bases and J by 8 bases.

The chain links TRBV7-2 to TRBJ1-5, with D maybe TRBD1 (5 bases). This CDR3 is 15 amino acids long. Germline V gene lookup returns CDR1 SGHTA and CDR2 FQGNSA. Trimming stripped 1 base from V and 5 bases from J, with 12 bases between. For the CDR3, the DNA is TGTGCCAGCAGCTTAGGCAGGCCGGGGGATCAGCCCCAGCATTTT. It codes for CASSLGRPGDQPQHF.

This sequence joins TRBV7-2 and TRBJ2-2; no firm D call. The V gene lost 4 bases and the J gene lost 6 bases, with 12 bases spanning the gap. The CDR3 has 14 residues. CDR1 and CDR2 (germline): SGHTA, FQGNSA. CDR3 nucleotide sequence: TGTGCCAGCAGCTCGCTTAGTGTGGCCGGGGAGCTGTTTTTT. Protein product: CASSSLSVAGELFF.

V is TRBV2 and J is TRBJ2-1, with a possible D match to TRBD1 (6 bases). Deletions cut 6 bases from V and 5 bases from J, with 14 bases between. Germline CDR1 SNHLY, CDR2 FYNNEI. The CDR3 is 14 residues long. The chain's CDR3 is CASSRTANDNEQFF. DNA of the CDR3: TGTGCCAGCAGCCGGACAGCGAACGACAATGAGCAGTTCTTC.

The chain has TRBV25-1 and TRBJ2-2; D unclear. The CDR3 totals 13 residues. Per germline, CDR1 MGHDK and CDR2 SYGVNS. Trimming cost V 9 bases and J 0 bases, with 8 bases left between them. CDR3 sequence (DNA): TGTGCCAGTCCTACAGCGAACACCGGGGAGCTGTTTTTT. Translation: CASPTANTGELFF. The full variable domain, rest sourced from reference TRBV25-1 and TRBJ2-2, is EADIYQTPRYLVIGTGKKITLECSQTMGHDKMYWYQQDPGMELHLIHYSYGVNSTEKGDLSSESTVSRIRTEHFPLTLESARPSHTSQYLCASPTANTGELFFGEGSRLTVL.

The DNA of the CDR3 is TGTGCCAGCAGCCAAGTTGCGGGAGGGCTTGGGGAGCTGTTTTTT. This gives the protein CASSQVAGGLGELFF. This sequence joins TRBV3-1 (or the pseudogene TRBV3-2) and TRBJ2-2; 9 bases are a match to TRBD2. With 1 base clipped from V and 8 bases from J, the junction kept 5 bases outside the gene matches. CDR1 is LGHDT and CDR2 is YNNKEL in the germline V gene (reference sequence). The CDR3 extends over 15 amino acids.

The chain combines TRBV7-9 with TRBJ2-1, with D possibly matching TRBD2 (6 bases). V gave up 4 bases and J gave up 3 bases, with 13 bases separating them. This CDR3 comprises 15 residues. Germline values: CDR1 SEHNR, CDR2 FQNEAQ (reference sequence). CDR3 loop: CASSSRGNFYNEQFF. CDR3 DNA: TGTGCCAGCAGCTCCCGCGGGAATTTCTACAATGAGCAGTTCTTC.

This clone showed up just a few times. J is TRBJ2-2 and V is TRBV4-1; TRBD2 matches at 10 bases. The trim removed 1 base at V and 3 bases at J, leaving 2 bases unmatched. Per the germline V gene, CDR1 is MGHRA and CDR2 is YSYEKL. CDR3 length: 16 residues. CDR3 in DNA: TGCGCCAGCAGCCAAGTTCTAGCGGGAGACACCGGGGAGCTGTTTTTT. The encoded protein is CASSQVLAGDTGELFF.